This T cell receptor (beta chain) was captured by sequencing in a study of blood T cell dynamics during melanoma immunotherapy. In this sample, this clone turned up a few times. As for time point: pre-treatment baseline. Clones were read by immunoSEQ multiplex PCR, and TCRdb kept only the in-frame ones, dropping some. The table includes approximately 11,000 clones, roughly 83% detected once. The clonotype originates from a human donor with melanoma. Material: blood, obtained from a patient treated with checkpoint blockade.

The CDR3 nucleotides are TGTGCCAGCAGCCCTGACCATGAGCAGTTCTTC. Its protein product is CASSPDHEQFF. The V call is TRBV7-9, the J call TRBJ2-1; D is ambiguous. Looked up from germline, CDR1 is SEHNR and CDR2 is FQNEAQ (reference sequence). The V gene lost 5 bases and the J gene lost 8 bases, with 7 bases spanning the gap. The CDR3 is 11 amino acids.